This T cell receptor (beta chain) was sequenced during a study of blood T cell repertoires in COVID-19. As for the study in general: The United States, Italy and Spain were the sources of the acute and convalescent COVID-19 samples.

Original methodology: Estimation of nucleated cell counts relied on the amplification of reference gene primers. Assay: immunoSEQ multiplex PCR; the TCRdb copy retains only in-frame clones and omits some. V, J and clone size are those of that table, while D and trimming were read from the DNA. The profile covers roughly 230,000 clones, with 80% to 90% appearing a single time and approximately 4.6% taken by the ten largest. This CDR3 region has 15 residues. Looked up from germline, CDR1 is SGHNT and CDR2 is YENEEA. The V and J ends lost 3 bases and 1 base respectively, with 12 bases between them. The sequencing sample was made of peripheral blood. This sequence originates from a woman aged 40 to 50 who had recovered from COVID-19. The rearrangement links TRBV11-3 to TRBJ2-5, with D perhaps matching TRBD2 (6 bases). CDR3 sequence: CASSFFGGFQETQYF. In DNA form, the CDR3 reads TGTGCCAGCAGCTTCTTCGGAGGGTTCCAAGAGACCCAGTACTTC.